The present entry profiles one TCR beta chain with its context. The target antigen is unknown. The data belong to a study of blood T cells in healthy people across ages. The study's findings and limits: There was a strong correlation between TCR beta diversity and naive T cell percentage.

Using a J-beta primer mix together with a sample-barcoded 5' primer, a second PCR was run for about 6 to 12 cycles. TCRdb redid the calling of the 5' RACE reads with MiXCR, one entry per CDR3 protein. The repertoire holds about 640,000 distinct CDR3 sequences, with roughly 58% as singletons. The CDR3 loop spans 12 amino acids. V lost 8 bases to trimming and J lost 9 bases; unmatched junction nucleotides: 6. Germline V CDR1 and CDR2: MNHEY, SVGAGI. This receptor was taken from a man aged 55-75 years in good health. What was sequenced was blood. This sequence joins TRBV6-5 and TRBJ2-1; 8 nucleotides line up with TRBD1. CDR3 DNA sequence: TGTGCCAGCCTGACAGGGGATGGTGAGCAGTTCTTC. Residues: CASLTGDGEQFF.